One sample yielded the 24 T cell receptor beta chains listed below, sequenced in a study of post-analysis software for immune sequencing data. Whole-study results and caveats: Controls had lower frequencies than patients of four or five TRBV segments, which included TRBV5-6, TRBV5-1 and TRBV20-1.

The antigens for these receptors are not known. TCR beta cDNA libraries had unique molecular identifiers. TCRdb recomputed calls from the PCR reads with MiXCR, one row per CDR3 protein. The table has roughly 600,000 distinct CDR3 sequences, 44% seen once. Material for sequencing was blood. All receptors derive from a girl aged 5-17 years with multiple sclerosis.

As DNA, the CDR3 is TGTGCCAGCAGCTTCCATCACGTAGCGGCGGACCTCCCGGAGACCCAGTACTTC. This gives the protein CASSFHHVAADLPETQYF. The rearrangement uses TRBV7-8 and TRBJ2-5, with D perhaps TRBD2 (6 bases). The ends were cut back, 3 bases at V and 5 bases at J, with 25 bases in the middle. CDR1 and CDR2 (germline): SGHVS, FQNEAQ. The CDR3 length is 18 residues.

This clonotype was seen a few times. The rearrangement joins TRBV15 to TRBJ2-3; no clear D gene. In germline, CDR1 is LNHNV, CDR2 YYDKDF (reference sequence). V dropped 6 bases and J dropped 6 bases, with 13 bases sitting between them. This CDR3 has 13 amino acids. The CDR3 sequence is CATSPYLRDTQYF. The CDR3 bases are TGTGCCACCAGTCCGTACCTCCGTGATACGCAGTATTTT.

The rearrangement links TRBV29-1 to TRBJ2-1; 9 nucleotides align to TRBD2. This CDR3 is built from 12 residues. V trimming: 6 bases; J trimming: 7 bases; junction bases outside the gene matches: 4. Looked up from germline, CDR1 is SQVTM and CDR2 is ANQGSEA. This CDR3 reads CSVRGGVNEQFF. The CDR3 DNA follows: TGCAGCGTGCGGGGGGGGGTTAATGAGCAGTTCTTC.

V usage is TRBV5-1 and J usage is TRBJ2-7; 14 bases align to TRBD2. Germline CDR1 is SGHRS and CDR2 is YFSETQ. The length of the CDR3 is 17 residues. V was pared by 1 base and J by 5 bases, with 8 bases of the junction left unmatched. The CDR3 sequence: CASSLWHPGLAGDEQYF. CDR3 DNA: TGCGCCAGCAGCTTGTGGCATCCGGGACTAGCGGGGGACGAGCAGTACTTC.

With respect to this clonotype: The junction does not match germline at one end; this may be a read error. The rearrangement uses TRBV4-1 and TRBJ1-2, with 7 bases matching TRBD1. Germline V gene lookup returns CDR1 MGHRA and CDR2 YSYEKL. The CDR3 totals 14 residues. CDR3 bases: TGCGCCAGCACAGATTTGACAGGGTACTATAGCTACACCTTC. It translates to CASTDLTGYYSYTF.

The gene calls are TRBV6-5 and TRBJ1-2; D is ambiguous. The CDR3 covers 14 residues. In germline, CDR1 is MNHEY, CDR2 SVGAGI. V dropped 2 bases and J dropped 6 bases, with 13 bases sitting between them. The CDR3 loop is CASSYGGSIDGYTF. As DNA, the CDR3 is TGTGCCAGCAGTTACGGCGGGTCCATTGATGGCTACACCTTC.

There are a few counts of this clonotype. The rearrangement links TRBV4-1 to TRBJ1-6; 8 bases fit TRBD1. The CDR3 covers 14 residues. From germline, CDR1 is MGHRA and CDR2 YSYEKL. Trimming cost V 6 bases and J 9 bases; bases outside gene matches: 7. CDR3 in amino acids: CASSTGQASSPLHF. The CDR3 region has the DNA TGCGCCAGCAGTACGGGACAGGCTTCTTCACCCCTCCACTTT.

This clonotype turned up a few times. The chain links TRBV12-5 to TRBJ2-5; D gene uncertain. With 5 bases removed from V and 5 bases from J, the gap between germline ends came to 6 bases. Germline CDR1 is LGHNT and CDR2 is FRNRAP. CDR3 size: 11 residues. The CDR3 region is CASGTGETQYF. The CDR3 DNA is TGTGCTAGTGGTACTGGGGAGACCCAGTACTTC.

Only a few counts were recorded for this clonotype. The chain is built from TRBV6-2 or TRBV6-3 and TRBJ1-2; TRBD1 agrees at 8 bases. The CDR3 is made up of 13 amino acids. The V and J ends lost 5 bases and 9 bases, in that order; junction bases with no gene match: 8. The germline V gene has CDR1 MNHEY and CDR2 SVGEGT. The CDR3 DNA sequence: TGTGCCAGCAGTGAGGACAGGGATTTGCGCTACACCTTC. It codes for CASSEDRDLRYTF.

V gene TRBV27 combines with J gene TRBJ2-3, with D possibly being TRBD2 (5 bases). CDR1 and CDR2 from the germline V gene are MNHEY and SMNVEV (reference sequence). The V gene lost 0 bases and the J gene lost 1 base, with 14 bases spanning the gap. The CDR3 is 17 amino acids. CDR3 in amino acids: CASSLSSRMGGTDTQYF. The DNA for the CDR3 is TGTGCCAGCAGTTTATCGAGCCGAATGGGAGGCACAGATACGCAGTATTTT.

V is TRBV12-3 or TRBV12-4 and J is TRBJ2-3; 13 nucleotides line up with TRBD2. With 5 bases clipped from V and 5 bases from J, the junction kept 10 bases outside the gene matches. CDR3 size: 17 residues. CDR3 DNA sequence: TGTGCCAGCAGTCGCCGACTAGCGGGAGGCCCAAGAGATACGCAGTATTTT. Translation: CASSRRLAGGPRDTQYF.

This rearrangement joins TRBV7-9 to TRBJ1-5; D remains ambiguous. Germline V CDR1 and CDR2: SEHNR, FQNEAQ (reference sequence). The length of the CDR3 is 12 residues. V was trimmed by 6 bases and J by 5 bases, leaving 8 bases between them. CDR3 sequence reads: CASRTDDQPQHF. The CDR3 DNA follows: TGTGCCAGCAGGACTGACGATCAGCCCCAGCATTTT.

This rearrangement joins TRBV3-1 to TRBJ2-1; the D call may be TRBD1 or TRBD2 (5 bases each). Germline V lookup: CDR1 LGHDT, CDR2 YNNKEL (reference sequence). The CDR3 contains 13 residues. The V end was cut by 1 base, the J end by 6 bases, with 7 bases between. The DNA for the CDR3 is TGTGCCAGCAGCCAAGGAGGGGCCAATGAGCAGTTCTTC. Protein product: CASSQGGANEQFF.

This clonotype has more than one count but fewer than ten. V is TRBV3-1 and J is TRBJ1-2; 8 nucleotides align to TRBD1. Germline trimming cut 1 base from V and 6 bases from J; bases unmatched to any gene: 4. Germline lookup yields CDR1 LGHDT and CDR2 YNNKEL (reference sequence). The length of the CDR3 is 14 residues. The CDR3 region is CASSQGTGRHGYTF. DNA of the CDR3: TGTGCCAGCAGCCAAGGGACAGGGAGACATGGCTACACCTTC. Full variable domain (rest looked up from reference TRBV3-1 and TRBJ1-2): DTAVSQTPKYLVTQMGNDKSIKCEQNLGHDTMYWYKQDSKKFLKIMFSYNNKELIINETVPNRFSPKSPDKAHLNLHINSLELGDSAVYFCASSQGTGRHGYTFGSGTRLTVV.

The rearrangement uses TRBV6-5 and TRBJ2-5; unclear D gene. Germline V gene sequence: CDR1 MNHEY, CDR2 SVGAGI. The CDR3 loop spans 11 amino acids. V was cut by 7 bases and J by 6 bases, with 9 bases left in between. The CDR3 sequence: CASTGDQTQYF. The CDR3 bases are TGTGCCAGCACGGGTGATCAGACCCAGTACTTC.

The V call is TRBV7-9, the J call TRBJ2-3; the D gene is possibly TRBD1 (5 bases). Germline V gives CDR1 SEHNR, CDR2 FQNEAQ (reference sequence). The V and J ends lost 3 bases and 4 bases respectively, with 11 bases between them. The CDR3 length is 14 residues. CDR3 sequence: CASSFVRVSDTQYF. The CDR3 region has the DNA TGTGCCAGCAGCTTTGTCAGGGTGTCAGATACGCAGTATTTT.

The J gene is TRBJ2-6, the V gene TRBV29-1; unclear D gene. From germline, CDR1 is SQVTM and CDR2 ANQGSEA. V was cut by 4 bases and J by 0 bases, with 10 bases left in between. This CDR3 has 15 residues. In DNA, the CDR3 is TGCAGCGTTGCGGGCAGCAGCTCTGGGGCCAACGTCCTGACTTTC. Protein sequence: CSVAGSSSGANVLTF.

Only a few counts were recorded for this clonotype. V usage is TRBV30 and J usage is TRBJ2-7; D is uncertain. Germline CDR1 GTSNPN, CDR2 SVGIG (reference sequence). Trimming shortened V by 0 bases and J by 4 bases, and 7 bases separated the two germline ends. This CDR3 comprises 12 residues. The chain's CDR3 is CAWSVRGYEQYF. Written as DNA, the CDR3 is TGTGCCTGGAGTGTACGCGGTTACGAGCAGTACTTC.

The chain combines TRBV30 with TRBJ1-5; the D is unclear. Germline V gene lookup returns CDR1 GTSNPN and CDR2 SVGIG (reference sequence). The CDR3 covers 11 residues. Trimming left V 5 bases short and J 4 bases short, with 6 bases between. The CDR3 region is CAWGLNQPQHF. CDR3 DNA sequence: TGTGCCTGGGGACTTAATCAGCCCCAGCATTTT.

CDR3 DNA sequence: TGCAGTGACCGGACAGGGGCTCATGGCTACACCTTC. Encoded protein: CSDRTGAHGYTF. This chain uses TRBV29-1 with TRBJ1-2; 9 nucleotides match TRBD1. This CDR3 has 12 amino acids. The germline CDR1 and CDR2 sequences are SQVTM and ANQGSEA.

This clonotype came up a few times. The chain links TRBV2 to TRBJ2-5, with 7 nucleotides matching TRBD1. CDR3 length: 14 residues. Germline loops: CDR1 SNHLY, CDR2 FYNNEI. V lost 7 bases, J lost 5 bases, and 10 bases stayed unmatched. The CDR3 bases are TGTGCCAGCATGACAGGGTGGGAAAGCGAGACCCAGTACTTC. The encoded protein is CASMTGWESETQYF.

The chain links TRBV29-1 to TRBJ2-7; possibly TRBD1 or TRBD2 for D (6 bases each). Trimming shortened V by 6 bases and J by 3 bases, and 21 bases separated the two germline ends. There are 15 residues in the CDR3. Per the germline V gene, CDR1 is SQVTM and CDR2 is ANQGSEA. The CDR3 coding sequence is TGCAGCGTCGTCTCAAGGGGGGCGCGAAACTACGAGCAGTACTTC. Its protein product is CSVVSRGARNYEQYF.

The V gene is TRBV3-1, the J gene TRBJ2-7, with 13 bases matching TRBD2. Germline values: CDR1 LGHDT, CDR2 YNNKEL (reference sequence). This CDR3 is built from 16 residues. V gave up 1 base and J gave up 3 bases; unmatched junction bases: 3. The CDR3 reads CASSQAGTSGDYEQYF. The CDR3 DNA is TGTGCCAGCAGCCAAGCCGGGACTAGCGGGGACTACGAGCAGTACTTC.

The chain has TRBV14 and TRBJ1-1, with D hard to call. Germline V gene sequence: CDR1 SGHDN, CDR2 FVKESK. This CDR3 is 15 amino acids long. The V end was cut by 5 bases, the J end by 3 bases, with 16 bases between. The CDR3 nucleotides read TGTGCCAGCAGCGACCGTGCGGGGATCTACACTGAAGCTTTCTTT. Translating gives CASSDRAGIYTEAFF.